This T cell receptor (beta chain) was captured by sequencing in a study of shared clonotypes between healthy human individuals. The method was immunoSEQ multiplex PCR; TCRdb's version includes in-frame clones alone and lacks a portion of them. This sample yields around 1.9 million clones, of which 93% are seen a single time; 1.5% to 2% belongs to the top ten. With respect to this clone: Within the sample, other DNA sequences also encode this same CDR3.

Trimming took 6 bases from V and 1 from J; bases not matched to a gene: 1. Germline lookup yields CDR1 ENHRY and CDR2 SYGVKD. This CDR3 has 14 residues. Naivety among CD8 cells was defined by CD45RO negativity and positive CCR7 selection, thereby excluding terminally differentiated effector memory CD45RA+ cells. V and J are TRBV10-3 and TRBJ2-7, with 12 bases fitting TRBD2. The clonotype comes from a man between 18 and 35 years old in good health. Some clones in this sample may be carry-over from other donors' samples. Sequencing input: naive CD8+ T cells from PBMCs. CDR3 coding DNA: TGTGCCATCAGCGGACTAGCGGGGTCCTACGAGCAGTACTTC. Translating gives CAISGLAGSYEQYF.